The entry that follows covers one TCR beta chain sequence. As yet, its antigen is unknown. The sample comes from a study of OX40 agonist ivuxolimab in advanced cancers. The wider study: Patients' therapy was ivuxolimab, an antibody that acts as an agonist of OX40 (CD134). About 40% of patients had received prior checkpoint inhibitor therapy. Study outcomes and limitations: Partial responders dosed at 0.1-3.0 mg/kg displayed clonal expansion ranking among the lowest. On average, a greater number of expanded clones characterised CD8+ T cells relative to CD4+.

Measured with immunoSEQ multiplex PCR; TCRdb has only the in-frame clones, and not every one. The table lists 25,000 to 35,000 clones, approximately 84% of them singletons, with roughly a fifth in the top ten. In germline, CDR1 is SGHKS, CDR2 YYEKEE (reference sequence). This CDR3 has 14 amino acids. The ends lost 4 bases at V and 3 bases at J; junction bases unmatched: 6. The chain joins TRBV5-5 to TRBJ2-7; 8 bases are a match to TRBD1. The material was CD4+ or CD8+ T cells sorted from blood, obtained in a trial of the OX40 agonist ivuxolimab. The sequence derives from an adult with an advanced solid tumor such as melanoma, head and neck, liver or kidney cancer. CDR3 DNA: TGTGCCAGCAGCCAGGACAGGGCGAGCTACGAGCAGTACTTC. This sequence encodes CASSQDRASYEQYF.